This section outlines one TCR beta chain sequence together with its context. Clones were read by immunoSEQ multiplex PCR, and TCRdb kept only the in-frame ones, dropping some. This sample yields over 85,000 clones, of which 90% to 95% are seen a single time; roughly 3.1% belongs to the top ten. The source of the sample is a study of T cells in pancreatic ductal adenocarcinoma. From germline, CDR1 is MDHEN and CDR2 SYDVKM. Trimming took 6 bases from V and 10 from J, leaving 15 bases between them. The CDR3 has 12 amino acids. Surgery without prior neoadjuvant therapy was the treatment of the selected pancreatic ductal adenocarcinoma patients.

The TCR sequence derives from a human donor with pancreatic ductal adenocarcinoma. The chain carries TRBV28 and TRBJ1-1; D call uncertain. Sequences were obtained from PBMCs. CDR3 in DNA: TGTGCCAGCAGCAATACTTGGTTACTAGCTTTCTTT. The encoded protein is CASSNTWLLAFF.